The entry that follows covers one T cell receptor beta chain sequence. The antigen is undetermined. This record belongs to a study of OX40 agonist ivuxolimab in advanced cancers. On the study more broadly: Patients were treated with intravenous ivuxolimab, dosed at 0.01 to 10 mg/kg and infused every 2 weeks.

Regarding the study as a whole: Nonresponders, in some cases, also had low normalized T-cell clonal expansion. Both blood CD4+ and CD8+ T cells showed clonal growth by week 6 at 0.1 to 3.0 mg/kg.

The assay was immunoSEQ multiplex PCR, and TCRdb's table has in-frame clones only and misses some. The table records tens of thousands of clones, nearly 85% of them present only once. Per the germline V gene, CDR1 is SNHLY and CDR2 is FYNNEI. The ends lost 8 bases at V and 4 bases at J; junction bases unmatched: 1. There are 13 residues in the CDR3. The chain combines TRBV2 with TRBJ2-7; TRBD2 aligns across 14 bases. The clonotype was recovered from an adult with an advanced solid tumor such as melanoma, head and neck, liver or kidney cancer. This sample comprised CD4+ or CD8+ T cells sorted from blood, obtained in a trial of the OX40 agonist ivuxolimab. CDR3 DNA sequence: TGTGCCAGCCGGACTAGCGGGAGGTACGAGCAGTACTTC. Its protein product is CASRTSGRYEQYF.